The 22 T cell receptor beta chains in this list originate from one sample, sequenced in a study of shared clonotypes between healthy human individuals. Sequencing was performed with immunoSEQ multiplex PCR; in TCRdb, only in-frame clones are kept and a portion is missing. The data hold about 2.4 million clones, with around nine tenths observed a single time. Sequencing was carried out using naive CD4+ T cells sorted from blood. Regarding subset: CD45RA+ positively selected. These receptors originate from a man aged 18 to 35 in good health.

V gene TRBV5-8 combines with J gene TRBJ2-1, with D possibly being TRBD1 (6 bases). V lost 0 bases and J lost 8, with 15 bases in between. From germline, CDR1 is SGHTS and CDR2 YDEGEE. This CDR3 spans 15 amino acids. As DNA, the CDR3 is TGTGCCAGCAGCTTGGGTCTGGGGGCGAACCATGAGCAGTTCTTC. Its protein is CASSLGLGANHEQFF.

The gene calls are TRBV28 and TRBJ2-7; D tentatively fits TRBD1 or TRBD2 (5 bases each). V lost 2 bases, J lost 3 bases, and 8 bases lay in between. CDR3 size: 13 residues. Germline V CDR1 and CDR2: MDHEN, SYDVKM. The CDR3 loop reads CASSLGTFYEQYF. CDR3 nucleotides: TGTGCCAGCAGTTTAGGGACCTTCTACGAGCAGTACTTC. The full variable domain, with the rest looked up from reference TRBV28 and TRBJ2-7, is DVKVTQSSRYLVKRTGEKVFLECVQDMDHENMFWYRQDPGLGLRLIYFSYDVKMKEKGDIPEGYSVSREKKERFSLILESASTNQTSMYLCASSLGTFYEQYFGPGTRLTVT.

The chain has TRBV6-7 and TRBJ1-4; the D gene is possibly TRBD1 (5 bases). TRBV6-7 is reported as an ORF; its role is uncertain. V lost 5 bases to trimming and J lost 0 bases, with 7 bases between them. The CDR3 covers 14 residues. In DNA form, the CDR3 reads TGTGCCAGCAGTCTCAGGGCAACTAATGAAAAACTGTTTTTT. It codes for CASSLRATNEKLFF.

The V call is TRBV5-1, the J call TRBJ2-1; the D gene is possibly TRBD1 (6 bases). This CDR3 is built from 19 residues. Trimming pared 1 base from V and 0 bases from J, leaving 20 bases between. Looked up from germline, CDR1 is SGHRS and CDR2 is YFSETQ. The CDR3 here is CASSLTGPRFLSSYNEQFF. The CDR3 DNA sequence: TGCGCCAGCAGCTTGACAGGGCCCCGGTTTCTCAGCTCCTACAATGAGCAGTTCTTC.

This rearrangement joins TRBV10-1 to TRBJ2-2; 7 nucleotides agree with TRBD2. Germline V gene lookup returns CDR1 WNHNN and CDR2 SYGVQD (reference sequence). V was clipped by 0 bases and J by 6 bases; unmatched bases: 4. This CDR3 has 15 amino acids. CDR3 sequence: CASSESGTMAGELFF. The CDR3 coding sequence is TGCGCCAGCAGTGAGTCTGGGACTATGGCCGGGGAGCTGTTTTTT.

The J gene is TRBJ1-6, the V gene TRBV19; TRBD1 is a possible D gene (5 bases). Germline CDR1 LNHDA, CDR2 SQIVND (reference sequence). This CDR3 has 14 residues. Trimming took off 5 bases at V and 6 bases at J, with 11 bases between the two ends. CDR3 in amino acids: CASSVGTSNSPLHF. The CDR3 coding sequence is TGTGCCAGTAGTGTGGGGACCTCTAATTCACCCCTCCACTTT.

V and J are TRBV28 and TRBJ2-5, with no clear D. The CDR3 runs to 12 residues. In germline, CDR1 is MDHEN, CDR2 SYDVKM. The V end lost 3 bases, the J end lost 7 bases, and 9 bases lay between the germline ends. The CDR3 sequence is CASSLVPGTQYF. CDR3 in DNA: TGTGCCAGCAGTTTGGTCCCGGGGACCCAGTACTTC.

The chain is built from TRBV2 and TRBJ2-7; perhaps TRBD2 as D (6 bases). CDR3 length equals 14 residues. Per the germline V gene, CDR1 is SNHLY and CDR2 is FYNNEI. Trimming stripped 4 bases from V and 2 bases from J, with 12 bases between. The CDR3 sequence: CASSGTTLTYEQYF. For the CDR3, the DNA is TGTGCCAGCAGTGGGACTACCCTTACCTACGAGCAGTACTTC. The entire variable domain, with the rest obtained from reference TRBV2 and TRBJ2-7, is as follows: EPEVTQTPSHQVTQMGQEVILRCVPISNHLYFYWYRQILGQKVEFLVSFYNNEISEKSEIFDDQFSVERPDGSNFTLKIRSTKLEDSAMYFCASSGTTLTYEQYFGPGTRLTVT.

The gene calls are TRBV5-1 and TRBJ2-1; 10 nucleotides align to TRBD2. V trimming: 4 bases; J trimming: 8 bases; junction bases outside the gene matches: 9. Germline V gene sequence: CDR1 SGHRS, CDR2 YFSETQ. CDR3 length equals 15 residues. The CDR3 DNA is TGCGCCAGCAGCCCTAGGACTAGCGGTCGTGATGAGCAGTTCTTC. Translating gives CASSPRTSGRDEQFF.

This sequence joins TRBV28 and TRBJ2-7; TRBD2 is a possible D gene (5 bases). The CDR3 consists of 13 residues. Trimming cost V 6 bases and J 3 bases, with 12 bases left between them. Germline V gene data show CDR1 as MDHEN and CDR2 as SYDVKM. The CDR3 sequence: CASRDSDYYEQYF. DNA of the CDR3: TGTGCCAGCAGGGACTCAGATTACTACGAGCAGTACTTC.

The chain joins TRBV11-2 to TRBJ2-7; TRBD2 matches at 11 bases. The CDR3 length is 15 residues. Unmatched junction bases numbered 8, after V lost 3 bases and J lost 7 bases. Germline CDR1 and CDR2: SGHAT and FQNNGV. The CDR3 loop reads CASSFSLAGALEQYF. In nucleotides, the CDR3 is TGTGCCAGCAGCTTTTCACTAGCGGGAGCTTTAGAGCAGTACTTC.

J is TRBJ1-1 and V is TRBV5-1, with D maybe TRBD1 (5 bases). Trimming took off 4 bases at V and 5 bases at J, with 24 bases between the two ends. CDR3 length equals 17 residues. CDR1 and CDR2 (germline): SGHRS, YFSETQ. Written as DNA, the CDR3 is TGCGCCAGCAGCACCGCACGGACAACCGAACGAGGGACTGAAGCTTTCTTT. Amino acid sequence: CASSTARTTERGTEAFF. Together with reference TRBV5-1 and TRBJ1-1, the CDR3 gives the full variable domain: KAGVTQTPRYLIKTRGQQVTLSCSPISGHRSVSWYQQTPGQGLQFLFEYFSETQRNKGNFPGRFSGRQFSNSRSEMNVSTLELGDSALYLCASSTARTTERGTEAFFGQGTRLTVV.

This clone was detected a few times. The CDR3: CASSYPPGQGSYEQYF. CDR3 DNA sequence: TGTGCCAGCAGTTACCCCCCGGGACAGGGCTCCTACGAGCAGTACTTC. The chain couples TRBV28 to TRBJ2-7; TRBD1 matches 9 bases. The CDR3 has 16 residues. V gave up 4 bases and J gave up 0 bases; unmatched junction bases: 7. The germline gives CDR1 MDHEN, CDR2 SYDVKM.

J is TRBJ1-4 and V is TRBV7-9; 8 bases are shared with TRBD1. Trimming cost V 5 bases and J 5 bases; bases outside gene matches: 4. Germline V lookup: CDR1 SEHNR, CDR2 FQNEAQ (reference sequence). This CDR3 has 14 residues. The CDR3 DNA reads TGTGCCAGCAGCCTCCGGGACAGGAATGAAAAACTGTTTTTT. The encoded protein is CASSLRDRNEKLFF.

The chain has TRBV6-5 and TRBJ2-1; 12 positions agree with TRBD2. This CDR3 comprises 16 residues. Trimming cost V 2 bases and J 6 bases; bases outside gene matches: 5. Per the germline V gene, CDR1 is MNHEY and CDR2 is SVGAGI. Written as DNA, the CDR3 is TGTGCCAGCAGTTACCGGACTAGCGGGATCGGCAATGAGCAGTTCTTC. It yields the protein CASSYRTSGIGNEQFF.

About this clone: Different DNA sequences within this sample yield the same CDR3. The chain recombines TRBV5-1 with TRBJ1-4; D remains unclear. CDR3 length: 14 amino acids. The V gene lost 0 bases and the J gene lost 3 bases, with 6 bases spanning the gap. Germline V gene lookup returns CDR1 SGHRS and CDR2 YFSETQ. The CDR3 DNA reads TGCGCCAGCAGCTTGGGGGCGTCTAATGAAAAACTGTTTTTT. Protein product: CASSLGASNEKLFF.

This chain uses TRBV6-6 with TRBJ2-1; TRBD2 matches at 8 bases. CDR3 length: 15 amino acids. The V segment lost 2 bases and the J segment 9 bases; nucleotides outside the gene matches: 9. Looked up from germline, CDR1 is MNHNY and CDR2 is SVGAGI (reference sequence). CDR3 in DNA: TGTGCCAGCAGTTACGTAGCGGGGAGGTCCGGTGAGCAGTTCTTC. This translates into CASSYVAGRSGEQFF.

The rearrangement joins TRBV28 to TRBJ2-7; D is undetermined. Deletions cut 3 bases from V and 0 bases from J, with 12 bases between. The CDR3 totals 15 residues. Looked up from germline, CDR1 is MDHEN and CDR2 is SYDVKM. CDR3 loop: CASSFSSRRSYEQYF. The CDR3, as DNA: TGTGCCAGCAGTTTCAGCTCCCGTCGCTCCTACGAGCAGTACTTC.

Notes on this clone: In the same sample, other DNA sequences code for this CDR3. The chain recombines TRBV6-6 with TRBJ2-7; D may be TRBD1 or TRBD2 (5 bases each). Germline assignment: CDR1 MNHNY and CDR2 SVGAGI (reference sequence). The CDR3 is made up of 14 amino acids. Trimming removed 0 bases from V and 2 bases from J, with 8 bases in between. This CDR3 is CASSYSRGPYEQYF. DNA of the CDR3: TGTGCCAGCAGTTACTCTCGGGGCCCCTACGAGCAGTACTTC.

The rearrangement joins TRBV11-2 to TRBJ2-7, with TRBD2 matching over 7 bases. CDR1 and CDR2 (germline): SGHAT, FQNNGV. This CDR3 spans 15 amino acids. V dropped 5 bases and J dropped 9; count of bases not matched to a gene: 16. This CDR3 is CASSLEIAGTVGQYF. The DNA for the CDR3 is TGTGCCAGCAGCCTCGAGATAGCGGGTACCGTGGGGCAGTACTTC. The full variable domain, completed using reference TRBV11-2 and TRBJ2-7, is EAGVAQSPRYKIIEKRQSVAFWCNPISGHATLYWYQQILGQGPKLLIQFQNNGVVDDSQLPKDRFSAERLKGVDSTLKIQPAKLEDSAVYLCASSLEIAGTVGQYFGPGTRLTVT.

This chain joins TRBV10-1 and TRBJ2-3; TRBD1 might be the D (5 bases). The CDR3 is 13 residues long. The V gene's germline CDR1 is WNHNN and CDR2 SYGVQD (reference sequence). Between the trimmed V and J ends, which lost 2 bases and 5 bases, there was a span of 8 bases. CDR3 region: CASSEKTGDTQYF. In DNA, the CDR3 is TGCGCCAGCAGTGAGAAAACAGGAGATACGCAGTATTTT.

The chain employs TRBV10-3 and TRBJ1-2; a possible D gene is TRBD1 (6 bases). Germline lookup yields CDR1 ENHRY and CDR2 SYGVKD. The CDR3 is 14 amino acids. The germline V and J ends were trimmed by 7 bases and 3 bases, with 15 bases remaining between them. The CDR3: CAINPAGAYYGYTF. The CDR3 DNA is TGTGCCATCAATCCCGCGGGGGCCTACTATGGCTACACCTTC.